This T cell receptor (beta chain) was retrieved from a study of persistence of HIV-infected CD4 T cells. As for the study in general: A median of around 8 years of suppressive ART preceded sampling.

Study-level points and caveats: CMV- and Gag-responding cells had lower TCRbeta richness than CD3/CD28-responding cells. Antigen-responding cells were enriched for degenerate expanded CDR3beta sequences.

The libraries were made with immunoSEQ version 4 in survey mode. The assay was immunoSEQ multiplex PCR, and TCRdb's table has in-frame clones only and misses some. The table records about 36,000 clones, approximately 78% of them present only once. V lost 1 base to trimming and J lost 6 bases, with 6 bases between them. The CDR3 spans 12 residues. Germline loops: CDR1 SGHVS, CDR2 FQNEAQ. Cells were stimulated with overlapping HIV-1 Gag 15-mer peptides. CD40L-negative CD69-negative CD45RO-high memory CD4+ T cells were sorted as populations depleted of antigen-responding cells. Notes on this clone: The antigen is not known. This same CDR3 is encoded by further DNA sequences in the sample.

The sequenced sample was cultured CD4+ T cells from PBMCs, obtained from a patient who received antiretroviral therapy. This receptor was obtained from an adult with HIV. The donor label of this sample is uncertain. The V gene is TRBV7-8, the J gene TRBJ1-2; no clear D. CDR3 sequence: CASSLVGDGYTF. In DNA form, the CDR3 reads TGTGCCAGCAGCTTAGTTGGGGATGGCTACACCTTC. Drawing the rest from reference TRBV7-8 and TRBJ1-2, the complete variable domain is GAGVSQSPRYKVAKRGQDVALRCDPISGHVSLFWYQQALGQGPEFLTYFQNEAQLDKSGLPSDRFFAERPEGSVSTLKIQRTQQEDSAVYLCASSLVGDGYTFGSGTRLTVV.